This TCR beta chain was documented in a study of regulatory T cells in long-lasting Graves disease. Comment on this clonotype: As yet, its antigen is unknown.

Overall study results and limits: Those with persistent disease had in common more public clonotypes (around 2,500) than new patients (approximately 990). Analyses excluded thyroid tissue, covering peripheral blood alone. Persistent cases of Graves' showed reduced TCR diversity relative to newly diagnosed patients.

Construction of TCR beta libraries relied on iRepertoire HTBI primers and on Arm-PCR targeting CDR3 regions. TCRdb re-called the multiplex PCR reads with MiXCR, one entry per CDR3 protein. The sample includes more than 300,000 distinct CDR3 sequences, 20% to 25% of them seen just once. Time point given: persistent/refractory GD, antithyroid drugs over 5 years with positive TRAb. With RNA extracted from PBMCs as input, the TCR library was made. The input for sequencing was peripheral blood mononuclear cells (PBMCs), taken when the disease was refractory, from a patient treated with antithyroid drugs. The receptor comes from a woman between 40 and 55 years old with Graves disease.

CDR3 DNA sequence: TGCAGCGTACTAGCGGATACCTGCGAGCAGTACTTC. Translation gives CSVLADTCEQYF. This sequence joins TRBV29-1 and TRBJ2-7; 8 positions agree with TRBD2. The CDR3 length is 12 residues. After removal of 6 bases from V and 6 bases from J, the junction contained 7 bases not matched to a gene. Germline CDR1 is SQVTM and CDR2 is ANQGSEA.